This paragraph reports one T cell receptor beta chain. These data belong to a study of T cell responses to AZD1222 COVID-19 vaccine. Method: immunoSEQ multiplex PCR; TCRdb's copy keeps in-frame clones and lacks some. The table shows tens of thousands of clones, with about nine tenths occurring only once. V was pared by 3 bases and J by 5 bases, with 2 bases of the junction left unmatched. The CDR3 length is 12 residues. Per the germline V gene, CDR1 is SQVTM and CDR2 is ANQGSEA. The sequence was collected from an adult who received the AZD1222 COVID-19 vaccine. The sample here was peripheral blood, taken 28 days after the second AZD1222 dose. The rearrangement uses TRBV29-1 and TRBJ2-5; TRBD2 aligns across 8 bases. The CDR3, as DNA: TGCAGCGTTGACGGCGGGAGGGAGACCCAGTACTTC. Its protein product is CSVDGGRETQYF.